The 21 T cell receptor beta chains in this list originate from one sample, sequenced in a study of early T cells in non-severe SARS-CoV-2 infection. From the 5' RACE reads, TCRdb called clonotypes with MiXCR, one entry per CDR3 protein. Of about 26,000 distinct CDR3 sequences listed, 4% to 5% are singletons. The sample consisted of whole blood. The source is an adult who was a healthcare worker with PCR-confirmed SARS-CoV-2 infection or an uninfected control (not recorded which).

This clonotype showed up many times. The chain couples TRBV6-5 to TRBJ2-7, with a possible D match to TRBD2 (5 bases). V lost 2 bases, J lost 3 bases, and 11 bases lay in between. This CDR3 comprises 14 residues. Germline values: CDR1 MNHEY, CDR2 SVGAGI. The chain's CDR3 is CASSYGGRNYEQYF. CDR3 coding DNA: TGTGCCAGCAGTTACGGTGGGAGAAACTACGAGCAGTACTTC.

This clonotype was recorded many times. The rearrangement uses TRBV11-2 and TRBJ2-5, with 8 nucleotides matching TRBD1. Germline CDR1 is SGHAT and CDR2 is FQNNGV. The J segment lost 5 bases and the V segment lost 4 bases, leaving 3 bases of the junction unmatched. The CDR3 consists of 13 residues. CDR3 sequence: CASSSRGQETQYF. The CDR3 DNA is TGTGCCAGCAGCTCCAGGGGGCAGGAGACCCAGTACTTC. The full variable domain, completed using reference TRBV11-2 and TRBJ2-5, is EAGVAQSPRYKIIEKRQSVAFWCNPISGHATLYWYQQILGQGPKLLIQFQNNGVVDDSQLPKDRFSAERLKGVDSTLKIQPAKLEDSAVYLCASSSRGQETQYFGPGTRLLVL.

V and J are TRBV5-4 and TRBJ2-1, with TRBD2 matching 11 bases. V shed 5 bases, J shed 0 bases, and the junction held 10 bases outside the gene matches. The CDR3 loop spans 18 amino acids. Germline loops: CDR1 SGHNT, CDR2 YYREEE (reference sequence). The CDR3 DNA sequence: TGTGCCAGCAGTCCACTAGCGGGAGTTGCCAGCTCCTACAATGAGCAGTTCTTC. Translated: CASSPLAGVASSYNEQFF.

This clonotype was seen a few times. This may come from a read error, since a much larger clone is one base off. The chain joins TRBV12-3 or TRBV12-4 to TRBJ2-1; the D gene could be TRBD1 or TRBD2 (5 bases each). The CDR3 loop spans 18 amino acids. The V gene lost 7 bases and the J gene lost 2 bases, with 24 bases spanning the gap. Written as DNA, the CDR3 is TGTGCCAGCACCCCTGGGACCCACTTCAAGCGGACCTACAATGAGCAGTTCTTC. Residues: CASTPGTHFKRTYNEQFF.

There are many counts of this clonotype. The chain links TRBV5-1 to TRBJ2-4; TRBD1 matches at 8 bases. Trimming cost V 7 bases and J 6 bases; bases outside gene matches: 6. This CDR3 has 13 amino acids. CDR1 and CDR2 (germline): SGHRS, YFSETQ. The CDR3 nucleotides are TGCGCCAGCGGACAAGACAGGGGAAACATTCAGTACTTC. It specifies CASGQDRGNIQYF. Filled out from reference TRBV5-1 and TRBJ2-4, the complete variable domain reads KAGVTQTPRYLIKTRGQQVTLSCSPISGHRSVSWYQQTPGQGLQFLFEYFSETQRNKGNFPGRFSGRQFSNSRSEMNVSTLELGDSALYLCASGQDRGNIQYFGAGTRLSVL.

In its sample, this clonotype was seen many times. The chain joins TRBV4-1 to TRBJ1-1, with TRBD1 matching 9 bases. The CDR3 contains 14 residues. Unmatched junction bases numbered 2, after V lost 4 bases and J lost 2 bases. CDR1 MGHRA and CDR2 YSYEKL come from the germline V gene. CDR3 region: CASSRTGVNTEAFF. The CDR3 DNA reads TGCGCCAGCAGCCGGACAGGGGTTAACACTGAAGCTTTCTTT.

This clonotype was seen ten or more times. This chain joins TRBV19 and TRBJ2-7, with D possibly matching TRBD1 (5 bases). Germline loops: CDR1 LNHDA, CDR2 SQIVND (reference sequence). V gave up 2 bases and J gave up 3 bases, with 14 bases separating them. The CDR3 contains 15 residues. CDR3 nucleotide sequence: TGTGCCAGTAGTATATCGACAGCAAGCTTCTACGAGCAGTACTTC. Translated: CASSISTASFYEQYF. Complete variable domain (other parts from reference TRBV19 and TRBJ2-7): DGGITQSPKYLFRKEGQNVTLSCEQNLNHDAMYWYRQDPGQGLRLIYYSQIVNDFQKGDIAEGYSVSREKKESFPLTVTSAQKNPTAFYLCASSISTASFYEQYFGPGTRLTVT.

This clonotype has a count of ten or more. CDR3 protein: CASRRQGATGELFF. The DNA for the CDR3 is TGTGCCAGCAGAAGACAGGGGGCCACCGGGGAGCTGTTTTTT. V is TRBV6-5 and J is TRBJ2-2; TRBD1 agrees at 10 bases. Germline V gene lookup returns CDR1 MNHEY and CDR2 SVGAGI. V shed 6 bases, J shed 4 bases, and the junction held 2 bases outside the gene matches. The CDR3 runs to 14 residues.

This clonotype has a count of ten or more. The germline gene is not matched at one end of the junction; a read error may be the cause. The chain is built from TRBV24-1 and TRBJ1-1; unclear D gene. The CDR3 is 13 amino acids. From germline, CDR1 is KGHDR and CDR2 SFDVKD. CDR3 in DNA: TGTGCCACCAGTGACCCTTCGGGCAGTACCATGCTCTTT. Amino acids: CATSDPSGSTMLF.

This clonotype was counted at least ten times. This chain uses TRBV5-1 with TRBJ2-1; unclear D gene. This CDR3 is 13 amino acids long. Trimming took 0 bases from V and 8 from J, leaving 9 bases between them. CDR1 and CDR2 from the germline V gene are SGHRS and YFSETQ. CDR3 sequence: CASSLAVIDEQFF. The CDR3 nucleotides are TGCGCCAGCAGCTTGGCCGTCATAGATGAGCAGTTCTTC.

The CDR3: CASSLVGSLRGLSSNQPQHF. CDR3 coding DNA: TGTGCCAGCAGCTTGGTAGGAAGCCTTCGGGGTTTGAGCAGCAATCAGCCCCAGCATTTT. This chain uses TRBV5-5 with TRBJ1-5; D is unclear. Per the germline V gene, CDR1 is SGHKS and CDR2 is YYEKEE (reference sequence). The CDR3 spans 20 residues. V lost 0 bases and J 1 base, leaving 23 bases between the germline ends.

This clonotype was recorded many times. The chain recombines TRBV15 with TRBJ2-7, with a possible D match to TRBD2 (6 bases). There are 15 residues in the CDR3. V was trimmed by 0 bases and J by 7 bases, leaving 16 bases between them. The germline gives CDR1 LNHNV, CDR2 YYDKDF (reference sequence). The CDR3 sequence is CATSRDEGGSGEQYF. The DNA of the CDR3 is TGTGCCACCAGCAGAGACGAGGGAGGAAGTGGGGAGCAGTACTTC.

The CDR3 DNA is TGTGCCAGCAGCGGGACAGGGGGCTCCTACGAGCAGTACTTC. Its translation: CASSGTGGSYEQYF. V usage is TRBV14 and J usage is TRBJ2-7, with 11 bases that match TRBD1. V lost 5 bases, J lost 0 bases, and 0 bases stayed unmatched. CDR3 length equals 14 residues. In germline, CDR1 is SGHDN, CDR2 FVKESK.

This clonotype was picked up many times. This chain connects TRBV4-1 to TRBJ2-5; 7 bases align to TRBD1. The CDR3 runs 15 residues. V lost 4 bases to trimming and J lost 1 base; unmatched junction nucleotides: 6. Germline assignment: CDR1 MGHRA and CDR2 YSYEKL. CDR3 protein: CASSPGTVFQETQYF. In nucleotides, the CDR3 is TGCGCCAGCAGCCCCGGGACAGTATTCCAAGAGACCCAGTACTTC.

Ten or more counts support this clonotype. The rearrangement joins TRBV7-2 to TRBJ2-2; a possible D gene is TRBD2 (5 bases). There are 14 residues in the CDR3. V was clipped by 4 bases and J by 4 bases, with 10 bases between them. The germline CDR1 and CDR2 sequences are SGHTA and FQGNSA. The chain's CDR3 is CASSWSGSTGELFF. CDR3 in DNA: TGTGCCAGCAGCTGGAGTGGGAGCACCGGGGAGCTGTTTTTT.

This clonotype has a count of ten or more. The gene calls are TRBV18 and TRBJ2-1, with 9 positions matching TRBD2. The CDR3 is made up of 17 amino acids. V lost 0 bases and J lost 1; bases outside the gene matches: 4. The germline V gene encodes CDR1 KGHSH and CDR2 LQKENI. As DNA, the CDR3 is TGTGCCAGCTCACCACCCGCGGGGGGGCCTTCCTACAATGAGCAGTTCTTC. Amino acid sequence: CASSPPAGGPSYNEQFF.

This clonotype has a count of ten or more. The chain carries TRBV4-1 and TRBJ2-7, with 7 bases matching TRBD1. This CDR3 spans 16 amino acids. Germline lookup yields CDR1 MGHRA and CDR2 YSYEKL. Trimming removed 1 base from V and 2 bases from J; junction bases left unmatched: 8. CDR3 loop: CASSQGTGATTYEQYF. Here the CDR3 DNA reads TGCGCCAGCAGCCAAGGTACAGGGGCAACTACCTACGAGCAGTACTTC.

This clonotype showed up many times. The chain employs TRBV11-3 and TRBJ2-2, with D tentatively TRBD1 or TRBD2 (5 bases each). This CDR3 has 15 residues. Trimming pared 5 bases from V and 5 bases from J, leaving 15 bases between. CDR1 SGHNT and CDR2 YENEEA come from the germline V gene. CDR3: CASSTGLPGTGELFF. The CDR3, as DNA: TGTGCCAGCAGCACCGGACTTCCAGGGACCGGGGAGCTGTTTTTT.

The genes are TRBV14 and TRBJ2-2, with a weak D call TRBD2 (6 bases). The V end lost 6 bases, the J end lost 0 bases, and 8 bases lay between the germline ends. Per the germline V gene, CDR1 is SGHDN and CDR2 is FVKESK. The CDR3 loop spans 14 amino acids. The CDR3 nucleotides are TGTGCCAGCAGGAGCGGGTCGAACACCGGGGAGCTGTTTTTT. Translation gives CASRSGSNTGELFF.

The table lists this clonotype with many counts. For the CDR3, the DNA is TGTGCCAGCAGCCCGGGACAGGGGGTGGTTCAGCCCCAGCATTTT. This sequence encodes CASSPGQGVVQPQHF. This sequence joins TRBV12-3 or TRBV12-4 and TRBJ1-5; 11 nucleotides agree with TRBD1. V shed 6 bases and J 6 bases; nucleotides not matched to a gene: 7. The CDR3 sequence is 15 residues long.

This clonotype has ten or more counts. The chain employs TRBV28 and TRBJ2-7, with unresolved D. Trimming left V 6 bases short and J 5 bases short, with 14 bases between. This CDR3 region has 13 residues. CDR1 is MDHEN, CDR2 SYDVKM, per germline. The CDR3 nucleotides read TGTGCCAGCAGGCAATCAGGATTCGACGAGCAGTACTTC. Translation gives CASRQSGFDEQYF.